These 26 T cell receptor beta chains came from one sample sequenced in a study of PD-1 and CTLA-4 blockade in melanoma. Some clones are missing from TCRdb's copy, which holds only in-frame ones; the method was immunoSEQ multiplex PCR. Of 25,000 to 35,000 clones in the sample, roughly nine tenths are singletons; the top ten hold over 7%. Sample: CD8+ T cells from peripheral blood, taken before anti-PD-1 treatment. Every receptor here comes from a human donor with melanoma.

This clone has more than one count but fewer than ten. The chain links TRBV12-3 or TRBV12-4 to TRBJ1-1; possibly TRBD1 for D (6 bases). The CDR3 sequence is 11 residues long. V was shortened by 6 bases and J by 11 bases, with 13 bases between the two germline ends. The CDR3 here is CASSTGTLAFF. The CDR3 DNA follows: TGTGCCAGCAGCACAGGGACTTTGGCTTTCTTT.

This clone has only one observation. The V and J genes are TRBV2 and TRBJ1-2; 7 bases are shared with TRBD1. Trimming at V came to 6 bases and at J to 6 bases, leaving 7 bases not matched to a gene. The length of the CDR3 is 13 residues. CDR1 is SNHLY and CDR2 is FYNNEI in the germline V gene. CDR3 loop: CASRGLTGHGYTF. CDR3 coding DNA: TGTGCCAGCAGGGGGTTGACAGGGCATGGCTACACCTTC.

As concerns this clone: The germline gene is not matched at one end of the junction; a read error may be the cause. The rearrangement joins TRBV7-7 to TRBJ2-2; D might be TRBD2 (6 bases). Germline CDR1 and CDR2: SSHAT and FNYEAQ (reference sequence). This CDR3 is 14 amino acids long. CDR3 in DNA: TGTGCTAGCAGCTTAGAGGACGCGGGAGGGGAGCTGTTTTTT. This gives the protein CASSLEDAGGELFF.

The CDR3 loop reads CASSHLPNYNEQFF. Written as DNA, the CDR3 is TGTGCCAGCAGTCATTTACCCAACTACAATGAGCAGTTCTTC. J is TRBJ2-1 and V is TRBV3-1 (or the pseudogene TRBV3-2); unclear D gene. Germline CDR1 reads LGHDT; CDR2 reads YNNKEL (reference sequence). The CDR3 contains 14 residues. The V gene lost 6 bases and the J gene lost 3 bases, with 12 bases spanning the gap.

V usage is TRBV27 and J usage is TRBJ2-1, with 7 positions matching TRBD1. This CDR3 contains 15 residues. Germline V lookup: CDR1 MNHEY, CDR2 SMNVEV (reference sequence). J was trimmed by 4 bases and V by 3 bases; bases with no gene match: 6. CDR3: CASSFETGRYNEQFF. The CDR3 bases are TGTGCCAGCAGTTTCGAGACAGGGCGGTACAATGAGCAGTTCTTC.

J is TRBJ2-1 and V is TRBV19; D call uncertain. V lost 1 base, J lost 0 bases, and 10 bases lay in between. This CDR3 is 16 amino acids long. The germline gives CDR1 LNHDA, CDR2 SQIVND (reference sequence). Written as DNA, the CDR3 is TGTGCCAGTAGTATAGCGGCCGAAGACTCCTACAATGAGCAGTTCTTC. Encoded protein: CASSIAAEDSYNEQFF.

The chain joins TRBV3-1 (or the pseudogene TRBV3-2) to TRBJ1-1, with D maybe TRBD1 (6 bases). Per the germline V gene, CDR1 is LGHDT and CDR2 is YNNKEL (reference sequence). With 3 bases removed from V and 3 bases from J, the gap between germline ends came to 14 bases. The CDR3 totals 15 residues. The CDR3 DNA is TGTGCCAGCAGCCAGACAGGCTTCGGCGACACTGAAGCTTTCTTT. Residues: CASSQTGFGDTEAFF.

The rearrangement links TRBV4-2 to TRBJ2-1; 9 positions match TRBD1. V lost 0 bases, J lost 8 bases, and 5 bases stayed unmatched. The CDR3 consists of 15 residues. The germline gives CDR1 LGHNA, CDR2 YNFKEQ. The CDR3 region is CASSQEGQGFDEQFF. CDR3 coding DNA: TGTGCCAGCAGCCAAGAGGGACAGGGTTTCGATGAGCAGTTCTTC.

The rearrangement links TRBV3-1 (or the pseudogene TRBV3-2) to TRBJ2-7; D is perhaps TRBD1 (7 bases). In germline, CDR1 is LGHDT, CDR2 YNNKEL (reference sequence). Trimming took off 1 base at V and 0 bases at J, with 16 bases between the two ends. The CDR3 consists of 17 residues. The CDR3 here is CASSQVGGQRSSYEQYF. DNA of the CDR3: TGTGCCAGCAGCCAAGTGGGGGGACAGCGAAGCTCCTACGAGCAGTACTTC.

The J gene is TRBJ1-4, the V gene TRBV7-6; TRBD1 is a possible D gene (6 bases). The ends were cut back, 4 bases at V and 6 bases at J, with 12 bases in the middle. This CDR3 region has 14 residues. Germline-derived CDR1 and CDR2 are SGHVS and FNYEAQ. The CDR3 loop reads CASSYRAGDEKLFF. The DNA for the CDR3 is TGTGCCAGCAGCTACAGGGCGGGGGATGAAAAACTGTTTTTT.

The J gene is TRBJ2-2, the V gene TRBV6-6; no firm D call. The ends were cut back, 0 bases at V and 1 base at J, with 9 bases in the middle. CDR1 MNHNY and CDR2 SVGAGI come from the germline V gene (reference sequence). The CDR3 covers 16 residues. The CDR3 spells CASSYSLEENTGELFF. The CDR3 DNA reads TGTGCCAGCAGTTACTCGCTCGAGGAGAACACCGGGGAGCTGTTTTTT.

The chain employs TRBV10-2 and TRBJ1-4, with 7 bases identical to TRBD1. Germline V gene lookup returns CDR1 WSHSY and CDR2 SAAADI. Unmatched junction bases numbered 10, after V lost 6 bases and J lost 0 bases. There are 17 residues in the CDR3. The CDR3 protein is CASRESQGQTTNEKLFF. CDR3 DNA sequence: TGCGCCAGCAGGGAATCACAGGGGCAAACAACTAATGAAAAACTGTTTTTT.

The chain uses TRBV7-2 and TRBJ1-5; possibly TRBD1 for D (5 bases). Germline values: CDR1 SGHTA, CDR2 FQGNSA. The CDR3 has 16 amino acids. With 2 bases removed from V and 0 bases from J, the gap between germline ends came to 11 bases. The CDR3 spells CASSLKTGLSNQPQHF. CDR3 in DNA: TGTGCCAGCAGCTTAAAAACAGGTCTTAGCAATCAGCCCCAGCATTTT.

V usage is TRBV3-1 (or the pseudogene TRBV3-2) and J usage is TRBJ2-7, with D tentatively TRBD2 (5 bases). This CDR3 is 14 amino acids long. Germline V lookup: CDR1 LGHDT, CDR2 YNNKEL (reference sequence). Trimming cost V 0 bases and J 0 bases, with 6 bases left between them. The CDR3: CASSQERVSYEQYF. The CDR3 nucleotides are TGTGCCAGCAGCCAAGAGAGGGTCTCCTACGAGCAGTACTTC.

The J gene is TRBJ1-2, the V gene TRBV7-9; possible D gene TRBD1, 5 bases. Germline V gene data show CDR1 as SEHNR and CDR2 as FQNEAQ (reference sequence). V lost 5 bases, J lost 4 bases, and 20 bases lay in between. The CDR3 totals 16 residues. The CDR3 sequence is CASSPRVQGSSYGYTF. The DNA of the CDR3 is TGTGCCAGCAGCCCAAGGGTTCAGGGAAGCTCCTATGGCTACACCTTC.

In nucleotides, the CDR3 is TGTGCCAGCAGCTCGACTAGCTCCTACGAGCAGTACTTC. It codes for CASSSTSSYEQYF. The J gene is TRBJ2-7, the V gene TRBV5-5; D may be TRBD2 (6 bases). The CDR3 covers 13 residues. V was shortened by 3 bases and J by 0 bases, with 7 bases between the two germline ends. Germline assignment: CDR1 SGHKS and CDR2 YYEKEE (reference sequence). The full variable domain, its missing parts supplied by reference TRBV5-5 and TRBJ2-7, is DAGVTQSPTHLIKTRGQQVTLRCSPISGHKSVSWYQQVLGQGPQFIFQYYEKEERGRGNFPDRFSARQFPNYSSELNVNALLLGDSALYLCASSSTSSYEQYFGPGTRLTVT.

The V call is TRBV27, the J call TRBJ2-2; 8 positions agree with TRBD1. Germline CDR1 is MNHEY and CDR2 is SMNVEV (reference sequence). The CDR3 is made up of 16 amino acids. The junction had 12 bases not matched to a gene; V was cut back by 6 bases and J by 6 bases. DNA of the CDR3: TGTGCCAGCAGCTTCCTCCAGCCAGGGGGCCCCGGGGAGCTGTTTTTT. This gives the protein CASSFLQPGGPGELFF.

The CDR3: CASSVDGFSTDTQYF. CDR3 sequence (DNA): TGTGCCAGCAGCGTAGACGGGTTTAGCACAGATACGCAGTATTTT. The chain employs TRBV9 and TRBJ2-3; no firm D call. Germline values: CDR1 SGDLS, CDR2 YYNGEE. V was trimmed by 0 bases and J by 0 bases, leaving 8 bases between them. The CDR3 spans 15 residues.

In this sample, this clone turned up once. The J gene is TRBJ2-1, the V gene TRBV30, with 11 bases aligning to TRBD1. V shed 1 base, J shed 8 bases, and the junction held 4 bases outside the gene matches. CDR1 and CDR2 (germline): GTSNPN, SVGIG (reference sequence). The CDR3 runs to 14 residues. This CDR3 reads CAWSGGQGVDEQFF. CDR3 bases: TGTGCCTGGAGTGGGGGACAGGGGGTCGATGAGCAGTTCTTC. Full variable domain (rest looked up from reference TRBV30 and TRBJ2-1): SQTIHQWPATLVQPVGSPLSLECTVEGTSNPNLYWYRQAAGRGLQLLFYSVGIGQISSEVPQNLSASRPQDRQFILSSKKLLLSDSGFYLCAWSGGQGVDEQFFGPGTRLTVL.

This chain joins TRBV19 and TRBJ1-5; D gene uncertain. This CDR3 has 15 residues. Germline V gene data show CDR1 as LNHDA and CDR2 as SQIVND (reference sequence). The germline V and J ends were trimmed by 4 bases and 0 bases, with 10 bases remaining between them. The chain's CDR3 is CASSTTTYSNQPQHF. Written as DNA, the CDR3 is TGTGCCAGTAGTACTACAACCTATAGCAATCAGCCCCAGCATTTT.

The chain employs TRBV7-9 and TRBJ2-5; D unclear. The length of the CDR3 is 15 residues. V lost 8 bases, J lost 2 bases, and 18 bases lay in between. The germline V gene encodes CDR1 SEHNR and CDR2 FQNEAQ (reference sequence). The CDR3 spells CASWAGTALQETQYF. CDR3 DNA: TGTGCCAGCTGGGCCGGAACCGCCCTTCAAGAGACCCAGTACTTC.

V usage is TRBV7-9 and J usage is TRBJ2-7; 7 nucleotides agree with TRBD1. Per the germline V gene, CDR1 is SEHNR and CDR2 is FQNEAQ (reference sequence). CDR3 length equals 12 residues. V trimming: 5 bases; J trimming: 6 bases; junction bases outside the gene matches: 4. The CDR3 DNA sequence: TGTGCCAGCAGCCCGACAGGGCCCGAGCAGTACTTC. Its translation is CASSPTGPEQYF.

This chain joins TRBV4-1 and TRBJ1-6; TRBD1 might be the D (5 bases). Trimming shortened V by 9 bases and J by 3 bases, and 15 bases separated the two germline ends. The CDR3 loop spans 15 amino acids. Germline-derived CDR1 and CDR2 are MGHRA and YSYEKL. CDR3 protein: CAREQDLLYNSPLHF. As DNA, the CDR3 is TGCGCCAGGGAACAGGACCTCCTCTATAATTCACCCCTCCACTTT.

The CDR3 DNA sequence: TGTGCCACCAGCAGCCCAATCACAGATACGCAGTATTTT. The encoded protein is CATSSPITDTQYF. This sequence joins TRBV15 and TRBJ2-3; D not certain. Trimming shortened V by 3 bases and J by 2 bases, and 6 bases separated the two germline ends. The CDR3 length is 13 residues. The V gene's germline CDR1 is LNHNV and CDR2 YYDKDF (reference sequence).

CDR3 loop: CSGTFGTVVDEQYF. The CDR3 nucleotides read TGCAGTGGGACCTTCGGGACTGTGGTCGACGAGCAGTACTTC. The chain links TRBV29-1 to TRBJ2-7; the D gene is possibly TRBD2 (6 bases). The CDR3 runs 14 residues. CDR1 and CDR2 (germline): SQVTM, ANQGSEA.

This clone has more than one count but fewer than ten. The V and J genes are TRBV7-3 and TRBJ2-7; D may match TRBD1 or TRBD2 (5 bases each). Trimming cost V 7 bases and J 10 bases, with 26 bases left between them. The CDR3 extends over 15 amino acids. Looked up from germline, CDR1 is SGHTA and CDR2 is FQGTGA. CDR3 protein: CASTPWGPIQSKQYF. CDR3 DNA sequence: TGTGCCAGCACCCCGTGGGGACCTATTCAATCGAAACAGTACTTC.